The 28 T cell receptor beta chains given below trace back to one sample, sequenced in a study of T cell responses to AZD1222 COVID-19 vaccine. Sequencing used immunoSEQ multiplex PCR; TCRdb keeps in-frame clones, though not all of them. The sample holds around 110,000 clones, 92% seen once. The specimen was peripheral blood, collected 28 days after the second AZD1222 dose. The receptors stem from an adult who received the AZD1222 COVID-19 vaccine.

The chain carries TRBV19 and TRBJ1-4; unclear D gene. The germline gives CDR1 LNHDA, CDR2 SQIVND (reference sequence). V was trimmed by 4 bases and J by 5 bases, leaving 11 bases between them. The CDR3 loop spans 14 amino acids. CDR3 sequence (DNA): TGTGCCAGTAGTACGGGGATTACAAATGAAAAACTGTTTTTT. It yields the protein CASSTGITNEKLFF. The whole variable domain, remainder taken from reference TRBV19 and TRBJ1-4, is DGGITQSPKYLFRKEGQNVTLSCEQNLNHDAMYWYRQDPGQGLRLIYYSQIVNDFQKGDIAEGYSVSREKKESFPLTVTSAQKNPTAFYLCASSTGITNEKLFFGSGTQLSVL.

The J gene is TRBJ1-5, the V gene TRBV6-5; D remains unclear. Trimming removed 6 bases at V and 0 bases at J, with 12 bases between. The CDR3 has 15 residues. Germline V gene data show CDR1 as MNHEY and CDR2 as SVGAGI. The CDR3 coding sequence is TGTGCCAGCAGGCCAATTCCGTATAGCAATCAGCCCCAGCATTTT. Protein sequence: CASRPIPYSNQPQHF.

The V gene is TRBV2, the J gene TRBJ2-7, with D perhaps matching TRBD1 (6 bases). Trimming shortened V by 9 bases and J by 5 bases, and 17 bases separated the two germline ends. This CDR3 has 13 residues. Germline-derived CDR1 and CDR2 are SNHLY and FYNNEI. CDR3 nucleotide sequence: TGTGCCAGAGCCAGGGGCCCTCTCGACGAGCAGTACTTC. Its protein is CARARGPLDEQYF.

The CDR3 loop is CASSQVGTPYNEQFF. The CDR3 DNA sequence: TGTGCCAGCAGCCAAGTCGGGACTCCCTACAATGAGCAGTTCTTC. The chain couples TRBV3-1 (or the pseudogene TRBV3-2) to TRBJ2-1, with TRBD2 as a possible D gene (6 bases). The V gene's germline CDR1 is LGHDT and CDR2 YNNKEL (reference sequence). Trimming cost V 1 base and J 2 bases, with 9 bases left between them. This CDR3 has 15 amino acids.

This chain uses TRBV5-4 with TRBJ2-1, with 14 bases identical to TRBD2. Germline V CDR1 and CDR2: SGHNT, YYREEE (reference sequence). Germline trimming cut 0 bases from V and 7 bases from J; bases unmatched to any gene: 6. This CDR3 comprises 17 residues. The CDR3 DNA reads as TGTGCCAGCAGCTTGGGCCTCGGACTAGCGGGAGGTAATGAGCAGTTCTTC. Translating it yields CASSLGLGLAGGNEQFF.

The V call is TRBV5-6, the J call TRBJ1-2; 9 bases match TRBD1. The germline CDR1 and CDR2 sequences are SGHDT and YYEEEE. This CDR3 is built from 18 residues. Trimming took 2 bases from V and 6 from J; bases not matched to a gene: 17. For the CDR3, the DNA is TGTGCCAGCAGCTTAAACAGGGGGCGCGCCTCGGGGGACGATGGCTACACCTTC. Translated: CASSLNRGRASGDDGYTF.

Written as DNA, the CDR3 is TGTGCCAGCAGAGACGTTAGCGGAGCTTACAATGAGCAGTTCTTC. Translation gives CASRDVSGAYNEQFF. The gene calls are TRBV7-3 and TRBJ2-1, with D possibly being TRBD2 (6 bases). V dropped 6 bases and J dropped 4 bases, with 16 bases sitting between them. CDR1 is SGHTA, CDR2 FQGTGA, per germline. This CDR3 contains 15 residues.

The chain is built from TRBV27 and TRBJ2-2; 8 nucleotides line up with TRBD2. Trimming removed 2 bases from V and 2 bases from J; junction bases left unmatched: 7. The germline CDR1 and CDR2 sequences are MNHEY and SMNVEV (reference sequence). This CDR3 has 17 residues. CDR3 sequence: CASSLGAGVLNTGELFF. The CDR3 nucleotides read TGTGCCAGCAGTTTAGGAGCGGGAGTCTTAAACACCGGGGAGCTGTTTTTT.

The chain carries TRBV11-2 and TRBJ2-3; D is unclear. The CDR3 covers 14 residues. CDR1 is SGHAT, CDR2 FQNNGV, per germline. Trimming removed 2 bases at V and 0 bases at J, with 6 bases between. The CDR3 spells CASSLSTSTDTQYF. The CDR3 nucleotides read TGTGCCAGCAGCTTAAGTACTAGCACAGATACGCAGTATTTT.

The J gene is TRBJ2-3, the V gene TRBV5-1; D unclear. Germline V gene data show CDR1 as SGHRS and CDR2 as YFSETQ. CDR3 length equals 14 residues. The V gene lost 0 bases and the J gene lost 6 bases, with 11 bases spanning the gap. The CDR3 reads CASSLGGQDDTQYF. The DNA of the CDR3 is TGCGCCAGCAGCTTGGGAGGCCAAGACGATACGCAGTATTTT.

In this sample, this clone turned up a few times. The CDR3 here is CASSVGLGLGELFF. The CDR3 DNA is TGTGCCAGCAGCGTAGGTCTCGGGTTGGGGGAGCTGTTTTTT. The chain has TRBV9 and TRBJ2-2; D gene uncertain. The germline V gene has CDR1 SGDLS and CDR2 YYNGEE. This CDR3 region has 14 residues. V shed 0 bases and J shed 8 bases, with 11 bases lying between them.

V gene TRBV15 combines with J gene TRBJ2-2; the D is unclear. Between the trimmed V and J ends, which lost 1 base and 0 bases, there was a span of 6 bases. Germline lookup yields CDR1 LNHNV and CDR2 YYDKDF (reference sequence). The CDR3 contains 15 residues. The CDR3 loop is CATSRAISNTGELFF. The CDR3 DNA is TGTGCCACCAGCAGAGCTATATCGAACACCGGGGAGCTGTTTTTT.

The genes are TRBV9 and TRBJ1-3, with D perhaps matching TRBD1 (6 bases). Germline CDR1 reads SGDLS; CDR2 reads YYNGEE. The V end was cut by 3 bases, the J end by 4 bases, with 8 bases between. The CDR3 totals 13 residues. The CDR3 reads CASSDGQGNTIYF. The CDR3 DNA sequence: TGTGCCAGCAGCGATGGACAGGGAAACACCATATATTTT.

This clone was seen only once. This chain joins TRBV27 and TRBJ1-1, with TRBD1 as a possible D gene (5 bases). Per the germline V gene, CDR1 is MNHEY and CDR2 is SMNVEV (reference sequence). V was cut by 4 bases and J by 0 bases, with 15 bases left in between. This CDR3 contains 16 residues. The CDR3 DNA reads TGTGCCAGCAGTTCATCCCTAGGGGAGATGAACACTGAAGCTTTCTTT. Protein product: CASSSSLGEMNTEAFF.

The chain recombines TRBV5-1 with TRBJ2-1, with D possibly called TRBD1 or TRBD2 (5 bases each). Germline V gene sequence: CDR1 SGHRS, CDR2 YFSETQ. This CDR3 region has 17 residues. V was trimmed by 4 bases and J by 2 bases, leaving 19 bases between them. The CDR3 loop is CASSLMRGTITYNEQFF. The CDR3 DNA reads TGCGCCAGCAGCCTAATGAGGGGCACGATAACCTACAATGAGCAGTTCTTC.

The chain joins TRBV5-1 to TRBJ2-1; D gene unclear. Germline CDR1 SGHRS, CDR2 YFSETQ. V dropped 0 bases and J dropped 0 bases, with 7 bases sitting between them. The CDR3 contains 15 residues. The CDR3 reads CASSLGLASYNEQFF. CDR3 coding DNA: TGCGCCAGCAGCTTGGGTCTGGCCTCCTACAATGAGCAGTTCTTC. Full variable domain (rest looked up from reference TRBV5-1 and TRBJ2-1): KAGVTQTPRYLIKTRGQQVTLSCSPISGHRSVSWYQQTPGQGLQFLFEYFSETQRNKGNFPGRFSGRQFSNSRSEMNVSTLELGDSALYLCASSLGLASYNEQFFGPGTRLTVL.

The rearrangement links TRBV5-1 to TRBJ1-2; 7 bases line up with TRBD1. This CDR3 has 15 residues. Losses at the gene ends were 3 bases for V and 6 bases for J; bases not matched to a gene: 11. The germline gives CDR1 SGHRS, CDR2 YFSETQ. CDR3 amino acids: CASSWGDSRFNGYTF. The CDR3 nucleotides read TGCGCCAGCAGCTGGGGGGACAGTCGATTTAATGGCTACACCTTC.

In its sample, this clone was seen once. The chain recombines TRBV3-1 (or the pseudogene TRBV3-2) with TRBJ1-1; no firm D call. Germline V gene sequence: CDR1 LGHDT, CDR2 YNNKEL (reference sequence). The CDR3 has 12 residues. The V and J ends lost 0 bases and 8 bases respectively, with 7 bases between them. CDR3 protein: CASSQDQGEAFF. The CDR3 region has the DNA TGTGCCAGCAGCCAAGATCAAGGGGAAGCTTTCTTT.

The chain links TRBV20-1 to TRBJ1-2; no clear D gene. Trimming pared 3 bases from V and 5 bases from J, leaving 7 bases between. CDR3 length: 11 amino acids. Germline CDR1 DFQATT, CDR2 SNEGSKA (reference sequence). The CDR3, as DNA: TGCAGTGCTAGGGTGGGGTATGGCTACACCTTC. It encodes CSARVGYGYTF.

The chain couples TRBV5-6 to TRBJ2-5; D tentatively reads TRBD1 or TRBD2 (5 bases each). Germline CDR1 and CDR2: SGHDT and YYEEEE. Trimming removed 0 bases from V and 0 bases from J, with 15 bases in between. The CDR3 is 17 residues long. The CDR3 here is CASSLAGRLRDQETQYF. For the CDR3, the DNA is TGTGCCAGCAGCTTGGCGGGACGGCTCAGAGACCAAGAGACCCAGTACTTC.

This chain connects TRBV29-1 to TRBJ2-3; TRBD2 matches at 8 bases. The CDR3 length is 16 residues. Trimming removed 3 bases from V and 0 bases from J; junction bases left unmatched: 8. Germline values: CDR1 SQVTM, CDR2 ANQGSEA. The CDR3 DNA reads as TGCAGCGTTGAGTCTCGCGGGAGGCCTAGCACAGATACGCAGTATTTT. Amino acid sequence: CSVESRGRPSTDTQYF.

This clone has just one count. The rearrangement joins TRBV3-1 (or the pseudogene TRBV3-2) to TRBJ1-3; 7 bases line up with TRBD1. The trim removed 4 bases at V and 0 bases at J, leaving 6 bases unmatched. The germline CDR1 and CDR2 sequences are LGHDT and YNNKEL (reference sequence). The CDR3 loop spans 16 amino acids. The CDR3 here is CASSRQGLTSGNTIYF. The CDR3 DNA follows: TGTGCCAGCAGCCGACAGGGCTTAACCTCTGGAAACACCATATATTTT.

This clone turned up a few times. The rearrangement joins TRBV7-9 to TRBJ2-7, with 7 bases fitting TRBD1. This CDR3 spans 15 amino acids. Germline V CDR1 and CDR2: SEHNR, FQNEAQ (reference sequence). The V segment lost 5 bases and the J segment 2 bases; nucleotides outside the gene matches: 9. The CDR3 region is CASSPKPGQPYEQYF. The CDR3 DNA reads TGTGCCAGCAGCCCGAAACCGGGACAGCCCTACGAGCAGTACTTC.

The chain employs TRBV5-1 and TRBJ1-6; no firm D call. The V end lost 5 bases, the J end lost 7 bases, and 13 bases lay between the germline ends. The CDR3 has 14 amino acids. Germline V gene data show CDR1 as SGHRS and CDR2 as YFSETQ. The CDR3 protein is CASSRAYDNSPLHF. In nucleotides, the CDR3 is TGCGCCAGCAGTAGGGCGTACGACAATTCACCCCTCCACTTT. Full variable domain (outside the CDR3, taken from reference TRBV5-1 and TRBJ1-6): KAGVTQTPRYLIKTRGQQVTLSCSPISGHRSVSWYQQTPGQGLQFLFEYFSETQRNKGNFPGRFSGRQFSNSRSEMNVSTLELGDSALYLCASSRAYDNSPLHFGNGTRLTVT.

This chain connects TRBV2 to TRBJ2-5; D is tentatively TRBD1 or TRBD2 (6 bases each). V was pared by 7 bases and J by 1 base, with 10 bases between. The germline gives CDR1 SNHLY, CDR2 FYNNEI. The CDR3 has 13 residues. The CDR3 DNA follows: TGTGCCAGCATTAGGGGGGCCCAAGAGACCCAGTACTTC. Protein sequence: CASIRGAQETQYF.

The chain has TRBV18 and TRBJ1-5; no clear D gene. The CDR3 has 13 amino acids. Germline CDR1 reads KGHSH; CDR2 reads LQKENI. V lost 3 bases to trimming and J lost 10 bases, with 13 bases between them. The CDR3 here is CASSPERLHPQHF. The CDR3 DNA sequence: TGTGCCAGCTCACCTGAAAGGCTTCACCCCCAGCATTTT.

This clone was found once. This chain links TRBV28 with TRBJ2-3; TRBD2 matches 11 bases. CDR1 and CDR2 from the germline V gene are MDHEN and SYDVKM. J gave up 3 bases and V 5 bases, and 1 base lay outside the gene matches. The CDR3 is made up of 14 amino acids. The CDR3 DNA is TGTGCCAGCAGTGTAGCGGGGGGGACAGATACGCAGTATTTT. This sequence encodes CASSVAGGTDTQYF.

The genes are TRBV9 and TRBJ2-1; possible D gene TRBD2, 6 bases. Germline V CDR1 and CDR2: SGDLS, YYNGEE. The CDR3 sequence is 15 residues long. V lost 0 bases to trimming and J lost 10 bases, with 17 bases between them. This CDR3 reads CASSVGLKLAPEQFF. The CDR3 DNA follows: TGTGCCAGCAGCGTAGGCTTAAAGCTAGCGCCCGAGCAGTTCTTC.